This TCR beta chain is drawn from a study of T-cell memory formation after mild COVID-19. TCRdb itself ran the 5' RACE reads through MiXCR, one entry per CDR3 protein. The table has about 250,000 distinct CDR3 sequences, 15% to 19% seen once. This clonotype occurred a few times. This sequence originates from an adult woman who had mild COVID-19 (a few samples of this study predate the infection). Cell type and time point are not known. Sequenced input: PBMCs or a T cell subset sorted from them (not recorded which).

The DNA for the CDR3 is TGTGCCAGCAGCCAAGCCGCTGGGCTGGGACAGGCCGAGCAGTACTTC. Its protein product is CASSQAAGLGQAEQYF. The chain employs TRBV3-1 and TRBJ2-7, with TRBD1 matching 8 bases. CDR1 is LGHDT, CDR2 YNNKEL, per germline (reference sequence). CDR3 length: 16 residues. V lost 1 base to trimming and J lost 6 bases; unmatched junction nucleotides: 11.